This entry lists 4 T cell receptor beta chains sequenced from one sample in a study of T cell repertoires in cytomegalovirus infection. No antigen has been identified for these receptors. In TCRdb, the reads were re-called with MiXCR into one record per CDR3 protein. The repertoire holds some 800,000 distinct CDR3 sequences, about 28% seen once, with about an eighth in the top ten. The source material was cultured CD8+ T cells from PBMCs, sampled from culture after CMV antigen stimulation. The origin of the receptors is a human donor in good health (CMV status not recorded). Some clones in this sample may be carry-over from other donors' samples.

V and J are TRBV12-3 or TRBV12-4 and TRBJ1-1; no definite D call. CDR3 length: 13 amino acids. The germline V and J ends were trimmed by 4 bases and 6 bases, with 12 bases remaining between them. CDR3 in amino acids: CASSSEGPAEAFF. CDR3 in DNA: TGTGCCAGCAGTTCGGAGGGCCCCGCTGAAGCTTTCTTT.

J is TRBJ1-2 and V is TRBV27; 12 bases match TRBD1. Losses at the gene ends were 6 bases for V and 5 bases for J; bases not matched to a gene: 4. The CDR3 is made up of 14 amino acids. Germline lookup yields CDR1 MNHEY and CDR2 SMNVEV (reference sequence). CDR3 in amino acids: CASSTGQGAYGYTF. The CDR3 nucleotides read TGTGCCAGCAGCACGGGACAGGGGGCATATGGCTACACCTTC.

This clonotype was seen only a few times. This chain joins TRBV10-2 and TRBJ2-7, with TRBD1 as a possible D gene (6 bases). This CDR3 has 13 amino acids. Germline CDR1 WSHSY, CDR2 SAAADI. The V gene lost 5 bases and the J gene lost 2 bases, with 10 bases spanning the gap. Here the CDR3 DNA reads TGCGCCAGCAGTTATAACAGGGCCTACGAGCAGTACTTC. It is translated as CASSYNRAYEQYF.

This clonotype was picked up a small number of times. The genes are TRBV14 and TRBJ2-6, with D unclear. There are 15 residues in the CDR3. Germline V gene data show CDR1 as SGHDN and CDR2 as FVKESK. Between the trimmed V and J ends, which lost 2 bases and 3 bases, there was a span of 8 bases. The CDR3, as DNA: TGTGCCAGCAGCCAACGGTCTGGTGGGGCCAACGTCCTGACTTTC. Encoded protein: CASSQRSGGANVLTF.